This T cell receptor beta chain was sequenced during a study of prognosis after radiotherapy for stage I lung cancer. Study-wide background: The authors enrolled stage I non-small cell lung cancer patients between April 2018 and January 2019. General observations from the study: Some patients went on to develop distant metastases. Their Shannon entropy after stereotactic body radiation therapy was lower, and its change from baseline was also lower. In patients receiving stereotactic body radiation therapy, unique TCR clone counts fell afterward, median approximately 10,000 versus 7,000.

This clonotype was observed at least ten times. Its antigen is unidentified. By two-round multiplex PCR, the TCR beta CDR3 was amplified from genomic DNA. During first-round PCR, primers specific to each TRBV and TRBJ gene were used. TCRdb re-analysed the multiplex PCR reads in MiXCR, keeping a single row per CDR3 protein. Of fewer than 15,000 distinct CDR3 sequences in the sample, around 50% are singletons; the top ten hold roughly 25%. With two time points in the design, approximately 6 milliliters of peripheral blood were drawn at each one. Trimming took 6 bases from V and 5 from J; bases not matched to a gene: 12. CDR1 LNHDA and CDR2 SQIVND come from the germline V gene (reference sequence). This CDR3 is 16 amino acids long.

The specimen comprised PBMCs, sampled before or after stereotactic body radiation therapy (not recorded which). The TCR was taken from a donor older than 45 with non-small cell lung cancer. The gene calls are TRBV19 and TRBJ2-1; 8 bases are a match to TRBD1. CDR3 residues: CASSPTGALGHNEQFF. Written as DNA, the CDR3 is TGTGCCAGTAGCCCGACAGGGGCCCTTGGACACAATGAGCAGTTCTTC.